Presented here are 25 T cell receptor beta chains from one specimen sequenced in a study of CD8 T cells in Susac syndrome. After extraction with the RNeasy kit, roughly 0.5 to 1 ug of the RNA was reverse transcribed using random hexamers. Using its own MiXCR run on the immunoSEQ multiplex PCR reads, TCRdb lists one record per CDR3 protein. The data hold more than 70,000 distinct CDR3 sequences, with over 80% observed a single time. The specimen sequenced was CD8+ T cells from PBMCs. The receptors derive from a human donor in good health.

The chain is built from TRBV7-7 and TRBJ2-2; D tentatively fits TRBD1 or TRBD2 (5 bases each). The V end was cut by 5 bases, the J end by 7 bases, with 11 bases between. This CDR3 is built from 13 residues. CDR1 SSHAT and CDR2 FNYEAQ come from the germline V gene (reference sequence). The CDR3 is CASSEGRGGELFF. The CDR3 DNA reads TGTGCCAGCAGCGAGGGAAGGGGCGGGGAGCTGTTTTTT.

J is TRBJ1-1 and V is TRBV30; D ambiguous. The CDR3 contains 14 residues. CDR1 and CDR2 (germline): GTSNPN, SVGIG (reference sequence). V shed 1 base and J shed 4 bases, with 13 bases lying between them. This CDR3 is CAWSEDRSPTEAFF. The CDR3 DNA sequence: TGTGCCTGGAGTGAGGACCGGTCCCCCACTGAAGCTTTCTTT.

The chain couples TRBV13 to TRBJ2-3; D is undetermined. Trimming took off 4 bases at V and 6 bases at J, with 8 bases between the two ends. Germline CDR1 and CDR2: PRHDT and FYEKMQ (reference sequence). The CDR3 sequence is 12 residues long. The CDR3 nucleotides are TGTGCCAGCAGCTACGCCCGGGATACGCAGTATTTT. This sequence encodes CASSYARDTQYF.

This sequence joins TRBV7-2 and TRBJ1-2; a possible D gene is TRBD1 (6 bases). Germline CDR1 and CDR2: SGHTA and FQGNSA. This CDR3 is 12 amino acids long. Deletions cut 4 bases from V and 11 bases from J, with 14 bases between. The CDR3 bases are TGTGCCAGCAGCTCGGGACATCGTAGGTACACCTTC. It specifies CASSSGHRRYTF.

The chain has TRBV6-6 and TRBJ2-1; possible D gene TRBD2, 5 bases. The CDR3 totals 15 residues. Germline-derived CDR1 and CDR2 are MNHNY and SVGAGI (reference sequence). Trimming stripped 2 bases from V and 0 bases from J, with 8 bases between. The chain's CDR3 is CASSYRGSSYNEQFF. The CDR3 coding sequence is TGTGCCAGCAGTTACCGGGGTAGCTCCTACAATGAGCAGTTCTTC.

The chain joins TRBV20-1 to TRBJ1-1, with a tentative D call TRBD1 (5 bases). This CDR3 spans 14 amino acids. Germline values: CDR1 DFQATT, CDR2 SNEGSKA (reference sequence). Trimming took off 0 bases at V and 4 bases at J, with 12 bases between the two ends. The CDR3 region is CSARDGGVATEAFF. The DNA of the CDR3 is TGCAGTGCTAGAGATGGGGGGGTAGCCACTGAAGCTTTCTTT.

This chain joins TRBV4-1 and TRBJ2-4, with D perhaps matching TRBD1 or TRBD2 (7 bases each). The CDR3 runs 12 residues. CDR1 and CDR2 (germline): MGHRA, YSYEKL. Trimming stripped 4 bases from V and 10 bases from J, with 11 bases between. The CDR3 loop reads CASSPGGGIQYF. For the CDR3, the DNA is TGCGCCAGCAGCCCAGGGGGGGGGATTCAGTACTTC.

V is TRBV27 and J is TRBJ2-7; weak D call: TRBD1 (6 bases). The CDR3 is made up of 15 amino acids. Germline CDR1 reads MNHEY; CDR2 reads SMNVEV (reference sequence). V was shortened by 1 base and J by 2 bases, with 12 bases between the two germline ends. This CDR3 reads CASSLYAGDAYEQYF. CDR3 sequence (DNA): TGTGCCAGCAGTTTATACGCAGGGGACGCCTACGAGCAGTACTTC.

The chain combines TRBV5-6 with TRBJ2-7; D possibly corresponds to TRBD2 (5 bases). Per germline, CDR1 SGHDT and CDR2 YYEEEE. The CDR3 is made up of 12 amino acids. Trimming stripped 0 bases from V and 11 bases from J, with 12 bases between. Here the CDR3 reads CASSLGFRGKYF. CDR3 DNA sequence: TGTGCCAGCAGCTTGGGTTTCCGAGGGAAGTACTTC.

V usage is TRBV14 and J usage is TRBJ1-2, with a weak D call TRBD1 (6 bases). The germline V and J ends were trimmed by 5 bases and 6 bases, with 13 bases remaining between them. Germline CDR1 is SGHDN and CDR2 is FVKESK. This CDR3 contains 13 residues. In DNA, the CDR3 is TGTGCCAGCAGCAAACAGGGAGCACATGGCTACACCTTC. This encodes CASSKQGAHGYTF.

The gene calls are TRBV19 and TRBJ1-2; 8 nucleotides agree with TRBD1. Germline loops: CDR1 LNHDA, CDR2 SQIVND (reference sequence). Trimming cost V 1 base and J 8 bases; bases outside gene matches: 15. This CDR3 is built from 17 residues. The CDR3 DNA sequence: TGTGCCAGTAGTATAGGGACAGGGTGGACGGCTGCTGGCGGCTACACCTTC. This sequence encodes CASSIGTGWTAAGGYTF.

This sequence joins TRBV3-1 and TRBJ1-1, with a possible D match to TRBD1 (5 bases). With 0 bases removed from V and 3 bases from J, the gap between germline ends came to 11 bases. Germline CDR1 reads LGHDT; CDR2 reads YNNKEL (reference sequence). CDR3 length: 15 amino acids. CDR3 residues: CASSQDGGEDTEAFF. The CDR3 region has the DNA TGTGCCAGCAGCCAAGACGGAGGGGAAGACACTGAAGCTTTCTTT.

The chain recombines TRBV15 with TRBJ1-5; TRBD1 matches at 8 bases. The ends lost 3 bases at V and 0 bases at J; junction bases unmatched: 4. Germline CDR1 and CDR2: LNHNV and YYDKDF (reference sequence). This CDR3 has 16 residues. CDR3 nucleotides: TGTGCCACCAGCAGTGGACAGGGTTATAGCAATCAGCCCCAGCATTTT. This gives the protein CATSSGQGYSNQPQHF.

The chain couples TRBV12-3 or TRBV12-4 to TRBJ2-7; D gene uncertain. This CDR3 spans 13 amino acids. The V end lost 0 bases, the J end lost 4 bases, and 7 bases lay between the germline ends. For the CDR3, the DNA is TGTGCCAGCAGTTTAGCGTCAGAGTACGAGCAGTACTTC. Protein: CASSLASEYEQYF.

This clonotype was seen once. The chain links TRBV2 to TRBJ1-2; D is uncertain. V lost 5 bases to trimming and J lost 8 bases, with 9 bases between them. This CDR3 is built from 11 residues. Germline assignment: CDR1 SNHLY and CDR2 FYNNEI. The CDR3 DNA reads as TGTGCCAGCAGTCTGGCCAGAGGCTACACCTTC. Protein product: CASSLARGYTF.

The V call is TRBV13, the J call TRBJ1-2, with 7 bases identical to TRBD1. Germline assignment: CDR1 PRHDT and CDR2 FYEKMQ (reference sequence). V dropped 4 bases and J dropped 5; count of bases not matched to a gene: 16. The CDR3 runs 17 residues. The CDR3 DNA sequence: TGTGCCAGCAGCTCTGGGACAGACCTGGCGGGTTGGTATGGCTACACCTTC. Its translation is CASSSGTDLAGWYGYTF.

This clonotype was counted only a few times. V gene TRBV18 combines with J gene TRBJ1-2; maybe TRBD1 (6 bases). The CDR3 length is 12 residues. Per germline, CDR1 KGHSH and CDR2 LQKENI. Trimming took 6 bases from V and 8 from J, leaving 13 bases between them. This chain's CDR3 is CASSPGGAGYTF. The CDR3 nucleotides read TGTGCCAGCTCGCCCGGGGGGGCAGGCTACACCTTC. The full variable domain, rest sourced from reference TRBV18 and TRBJ1-2, is NAGVMQNPRHLVRRRGQEARLRCSPMKGHSHVYWYRQLPEEGLKFMVYLQKENIIDESGMPKERFSAEFPKEGPSILRIQQVVRGDSAAYFCASSPGGAGYTFGSGTRLTVV.

V gene TRBV3-1 combines with J gene TRBJ1-6; no clear D. The germline V gene encodes CDR1 LGHDT and CDR2 YNNKEL (reference sequence). The V end was cut by 0 bases, the J end by 9 bases, with 6 bases between. The CDR3 consists of 13 residues. CDR3 DNA sequence: TGTGCCAGCAGCCAAGATAGAGTTTCACCCCTCCACTTT. Translated: CASSQDRVSPLHF. The whole variable domain, remainder taken from reference TRBV3-1 and TRBJ1-6, is DTAVSQTPKYLVTQMGNDKSIKCEQNLGHDTMYWYKQDSKKFLKIMFSYNNKELIINETVPNRFSPKSPDKAHLNLHINSLELGDSAVYFCASSQDRVSPLHFGNGTRLTVT.

The V call is TRBV4-1, the J call TRBJ2-4; D gene uncertain. Between the trimmed V and J ends, which lost 0 bases and 1 base, there was a span of 10 bases. The CDR3 sequence is 16 residues long. Germline loops: CDR1 MGHRA, CDR2 YSYEKL. CDR3 sequence reads: CASSQEVIPAKNIQYF. CDR3 DNA sequence: TGCGCCAGCAGCCAAGAAGTGATACCGGCCAAAAACATTCAGTACTTC.

The chain is built from TRBV19 and TRBJ1-1; D gene ambiguous. Trimming pared 3 bases from V and 1 base from J, leaving 6 bases between. Germline V CDR1 and CDR2: LNHDA, SQIVND (reference sequence). The CDR3 sequence is 13 residues long. DNA for the CDR3: TGTGCCAGTAGTATGGTAGAGAACACTGAAGCTTTCTTT. Translating gives CASSMVENTEAFF.

The chain employs TRBV6-5 and TRBJ1-2; 8 bases map to TRBD1. The CDR3 loop spans 13 amino acids. Germline V lookup: CDR1 MNHEY, CDR2 SVGAGI. J was trimmed by 4 bases and V by 4 bases; bases with no gene match: 2. CDR3 nucleotides: TGTGCCAGCAGTTTCGGACAGGGCTATGGCTACACCTTC. Residues: CASSFGQGYGYTF.

The chain uses TRBV5-1 and TRBJ1-1; the D gene is possibly TRBD1 (6 bases). Per the germline V gene, CDR1 is SGHRS and CDR2 is YFSETQ. The V end lost 4 bases, the J end lost 1 base, and 20 bases lay between the germline ends. This CDR3 has 17 residues. The CDR3 DNA reads as TGCGCCAGCAGCCCAAGAAGAGGGGGGACGGGGAACACTGAAGCTTTCTTT. Protein product: CASSPRRGGTGNTEAFF.

The V and J genes are TRBV9 and TRBJ2-7; tentative D call: TRBD1 (7 bases). Germline V gene data show CDR1 as SGDLS and CDR2 as YYNGEE. The germline V and J ends were trimmed by 4 bases and 4 bases, with 18 bases remaining between them. CDR3 size: 15 residues. CDR3 nucleotide sequence: TGTGCCAGCAGCAGGCGGGACAGTCCTTCATACGAGCAGTACTTC. Translated: CASSRRDSPSYEQYF.

CDR3 nucleotides: TGTGCCAGCAGCCCCCGGGAACCGAACACTGAAGCTTTCTTT. Residues: CASSPREPNTEAFF. This sequence joins TRBV13 and TRBJ1-1, with unresolved D. The CDR3 runs to 14 residues. Germline CDR1 is PRHDT and CDR2 is FYEKMQ (reference sequence). Trimming stripped 5 bases from V and 1 base from J, with 11 bases between.

This chain joins TRBV6-5 and TRBJ2-1, with 8 nucleotides matching TRBD1. The V segment lost 5 bases and the J segment 8 bases; nucleotides outside the gene matches: 5. CDR1 MNHEY and CDR2 SVGAGI come from the germline V gene. The CDR3 runs to 13 residues. CDR3 DNA sequence: TGTGCCAGCAGTCGGACAGGGCGGCATGAGCAGTTCTTC. This gives the protein CASSRTGRHEQFF.